Sequencing of this T cell receptor beta chain was carried out in a study of CD8+ T cells in alopecia areata. Extraction and reverse transcription of RNA yielded cDNA as the sequencing template. Repertoires were generated with immunoSEQ multiplex PCR, while TCRdb's copy carries only in-frame clones and drops some. The sample gives 150,000 to 200,000 clones, roughly 60% of which show up once; 1.3% is in the top ten. Study results and limitations: Both scalp clonality and the expanded CD8+ clones among the top 100 showed a significant decrease with tofacitinib. For baseline CD8+ expansion, any link to response stays uncertain with one nonresponder.

This clone was found a few times. Its target is unknown. Treatment given: oral pan-JAK inhibitor, 5-10 mg twice daily. The TCR originated in a human donor with alopecia areata. Material: CD4+ T cells sorted from blood, obtained around week 47, from a patient treated with tofacitinib.

As DNA, the CDR3 is TGTGCCATCAGTGAGTTTGGGACTACGGTTGTCACAGATACGCAGTATTTT. Translating gives CAISEFGTTVVTDTQYF. V usage is TRBV10-3 and J usage is TRBJ2-3, with TRBD2 matching 7 bases. This CDR3 contains 17 residues. V lost 1 base and J lost 2; bases outside the gene matches: 9. Germline CDR1 ENHRY, CDR2 SYGVKD.